Each of the 27 T cell receptor beta chains below was sequenced from the same sample in a study of blood T cells in healthy people across ages. A J-beta primer mix and a sample-barcoded 5' primer were used in a second PCR of about 6 to 12 cycles. TCRdb used MiXCR to reprocess the 5' RACE reads, holding one entry per CDR3 protein. Altogether roughly 1,700,000 distinct CDR3 sequences are present, roughly 28% being singletons, with the ten largest covering 7.7%. The sample taken for sequencing was blood. The receptors shown here come from a woman under 40 in good health.

This clonotype has just a few counts. V usage is TRBV9 and J usage is TRBJ2-7, with 7 positions matching TRBD1. CDR1 and CDR2 (germline): SGDLS, YYNGEE. The CDR3 runs 15 residues. The V segment lost 0 bases and the J segment 4 bases; nucleotides outside the gene matches: 7. Here the CDR3 reads CASSVAGQGEYEQYF. The CDR3 DNA follows: TGTGCCAGCAGCGTAGCAGGTCAGGGGGAGTACGAGCAGTACTTC.

This clonotype appeared many times. The V and J genes are TRBV20-1 and TRBJ2-3; 7 bases fit TRBD1. Germline lookup yields CDR1 DFQATT and CDR2 SNEGSKA (reference sequence). The J segment lost 1 base and the V segment lost 6 bases, leaving 13 bases of the junction unmatched. CDR3 length: 16 amino acids. CDR3 nucleotide sequence: TGCAGTGCCACCAGTGAGGGGGCCGGTGGCACAGATACGCAGTATTTT. It is translated as CSATSEGAGGTDTQYF.

In this sample, this clonotype turned up a few times. The J gene is TRBJ2-1, the V gene TRBV9; TRBD2 matches 9 bases. This CDR3 region has 15 residues. Trimming took 4 bases from V and 3 from J; bases not matched to a gene: 5. The V gene's germline CDR1 is SGDLS and CDR2 YYNGEE. CDR3: CASSLSSGIYNEQFF. The CDR3 DNA follows: TGTGCCAGCAGCTTATCTAGCGGGATCTACAATGAGCAGTTCTTC.

This clonotype was found many times. V usage is TRBV20-1 and J usage is TRBJ2-3, with D possibly matching TRBD2 (5 bases). The germline V gene has CDR1 DFQATT and CDR2 SNEGSKA (reference sequence). The CDR3 extends over 17 amino acids. V was shortened by 3 bases and J by 2 bases, with 21 bases between the two germline ends. The DNA of the CDR3 is TGCAGTGCTAGCGCGGTGGCGGGTGATATATCCACAGATACGCAGTATTTT. Protein product: CSASAVAGDISTDTQYF.

At least ten counts were recorded for this clonotype. V gene TRBV12-3 or TRBV12-4 combines with J gene TRBJ1-2; a weak D match, TRBD1 (6 bases). Trimming took off 6 bases at V and 4 bases at J, with 9 bases between the two ends. This CDR3 is 12 amino acids long. As DNA, the CDR3 is TGTGCCAGCAGGGACAGACCCTATGGCTACACCTTC. Translation: CASRDRPYGYTF.

In its sample, this clonotype was seen many times. The rearrangement links TRBV18 to TRBJ1-5; 10 positions match TRBD1. Looked up from germline, CDR1 is KGHSH and CDR2 is LQKENI. The V segment lost 8 bases and the J segment 5 bases; nucleotides outside the gene matches: 6. The CDR3 has 14 amino acids. CDR3 residues: CASSPGTGDQPQHF. The CDR3 bases are TGTGCCAGCAGCCCCGGGACAGGGGATCAGCCCCAGCATTTT.

The rearrangement uses TRBV9 and TRBJ2-5; 10 bases are a match to TRBD2. Germline CDR1 SGDLS, CDR2 YYNGEE. Trimming removed 1 base from V and 3 bases from J; junction bases left unmatched: 3. The CDR3 is made up of 15 amino acids. As DNA, the CDR3 is TGTGCCAGCAGCGTACTAGCGGGAGTAGAAGAGACCCAGTACTTC. Protein product: CASSVLAGVEETQYF.

V is TRBV7-6 and J is TRBJ2-7, with D unresolved. CDR1 is SGHVS, CDR2 FNYEAQ, per germline. The CDR3 spans 15 residues. The V gene lost 1 base and the J gene lost 4 bases, with 14 bases spanning the gap. Written as DNA, the CDR3 is TGTGCCAGCAGCTTAGGAACAGACCCACAGTACGAGCAGTACTTC. Protein product: CASSLGTDPQYEQYF. The whole variable domain, filled in from reference TRBV7-6 and TRBJ2-7, reads GAGVSQSPRYKVTKRGQDVALRCDPISGHVSLYWYRQALGQGPEFLTYFNYEAQQDKSGLPNDRFSAERPEGSISTLTIQRTEQRDSAMYRCASSLGTDPQYEQYFGPGTRLTVT.

The chain's CDR3 is CASSLRVDSSTEAFF. DNA for the CDR3: TGTGCCAGCAGTTTAAGGGTTGACAGCAGCACTGAAGCTTTCTTT. V is TRBV12-3 or TRBV12-4 and J is TRBJ1-1, with D possibly being TRBD1 (5 bases). This CDR3 spans 15 amino acids. V lost 2 bases, J lost 4 bases, and 14 bases lay in between.

The gene calls are TRBV18 and TRBJ2-1; TRBD2 aligns across 16 bases. Per the germline V gene, CDR1 is KGHSH and CDR2 is LQKENI. V lost 3 bases to trimming and J lost 8 bases; unmatched junction nucleotides: 4. This CDR3 is built from 16 residues. CDR3: CASSPGTSGRGDEQFF. The DNA of the CDR3 is TGTGCCAGCTCACCCGGGACTAGCGGGAGGGGTGATGAGCAGTTCTTC.

This chain uses TRBV28 with TRBJ1-2, with D uncertain. The CDR3 runs to 14 residues. V lost 0 bases to trimming and J lost 4 bases, with 9 bases between them. Per germline, CDR1 MDHEN and CDR2 SYDVKM. Here the CDR3 reads CASSLWGNSYGYTF. The CDR3 DNA is TGTGCCAGCAGTTTATGGGGGAATTCCTATGGCTACACCTTC.

This clonotype was recorded a few times. The rearrangement uses TRBV20-1 and TRBJ1-2; unclear D gene. The V and J ends lost 0 bases and 4 bases respectively, with 21 bases between them. The CDR3 sequence is 17 residues long. Looked up from germline, CDR1 is DFQATT and CDR2 is SNEGSKA (reference sequence). The CDR3 bases are TGCAGTGCTAGAGACAGGCGGTCGGCAGGTCTCTTCTATGGCTACACCTTC. Translated, it gives CSARDRRSAGLFYGYTF.

This clonotype was seen more than once but under ten times. The CDR3 spells CASCPGLTTDTQYF. The CDR3 region has the DNA TGTGCCAGCTGTCCCGGCCTTACCACAGATACGCAGTATTTT. The chain joins TRBV12-3 or TRBV12-4 to TRBJ2-3, with D uncertain. The CDR3 has 14 residues. V lost 8 bases, J lost 2 bases, and 14 bases lay in between.

In this sample, this clonotype turned up a few times. The rearrangement links TRBV5-1 to TRBJ2-7; 12 positions match TRBD1. The J segment lost 5 bases and the V segment lost 5 bases, leaving 5 bases of the junction unmatched. Looked up from germline, CDR1 is SGHRS and CDR2 is YFSETQ. CDR3 length equals 14 residues. As DNA, the CDR3 is TGCGCCAGCAGGCCCGGGACAGGGGGCGACGAGCAGTACTTC. Its translation is CASRPGTGGDEQYF.

This clonotype has ten or more counts. The chain uses TRBV4-3 and TRBJ2-5; weak D call: TRBD2 (5 bases). The length of the CDR3 is 16 residues. Germline V lookup: CDR1 LGHNA, CDR2 YSLEER. V lost 0 bases, J lost 5 bases, and 16 bases lay in between. CDR3 bases: TGCGCCAGCAGCCAAGATTTGGTGGGAGATGGCGAGACCCAGTACTTC. Translating it yields CASSQDLVGDGETQYF.

The rearrangement uses TRBV7-3 and TRBJ1-2; D gene uncertain. V was pared by 2 bases and J by 8 bases, with 15 bases between. The CDR3 has 14 amino acids. Germline values: CDR1 SGHTA, CDR2 FQGTGA. In DNA form, the CDR3 reads TGTGCCAGCAGCTTAGATGGAGCGTATCGGGGCTACACCTTC. This gives the protein CASSLDGAYRGYTF. The full variable domain, with the rest looked up from reference TRBV7-3 and TRBJ1-2, is GAGVSQTPSNKVTEKGKYVELRCDPISGHTALYWYRQSLGQGPEFLIYFQGTGAADDSGLPNDRFFAVRPEGSVSTLKIQRTERGDSAVYLCASSLDGAYRGYTFGSGTRLTVV.

Comment on this clonotype: Since a much larger clone is just one base distant, this may be a read error. The chain has TRBV12-3 or TRBV12-4 and TRBJ2-4; no firm D call. Near its end, the DNA agrees better with TRBJ2-7, so the J call may be wrong. This CDR3 contains 13 residues. The chain's CDR3 is CTSATPSTYEQYF. CDR3 sequence (DNA): TGTACCAGCGCGACGCCATCTACCTACGAGCAGTACTTC.

This clonotype has more than one count but fewer than ten. This chain connects TRBV7-2 to TRBJ1-2; D possibly corresponds to TRBD1 (5 bases). V was cut by 3 bases and J by 0 bases, with 14 bases left in between. Per the germline V gene, CDR1 is SGHTA and CDR2 is FQGNSA. The CDR3 has 16 residues. DNA of the CDR3: TGTGCCAGCAGCTTCGGCATGGGGCTACCTAACTATGGCTACACCTTC. Its translation: CASSFGMGLPNYGYTF.

This clonotype was seen many times. The chain is built from TRBV4-2 and TRBJ1-1; D remains ambiguous. Germline CDR1 and CDR2: LGHNA and YNFKEQ. The CDR3 covers 15 residues. V was cut by 0 bases and J by 4 bases, with 12 bases left in between. The CDR3 sequence: CASSQDVGAITEAFF. CDR3 sequence (DNA): TGTGCCAGCAGCCAAGATGTTGGAGCGATCACTGAAGCTTTCTTT.

This clonotype has just a few counts. The chain uses TRBV6-2 or TRBV6-3 and TRBJ1-2; TRBD1 agrees at 8 bases. The length of the CDR3 is 13 residues. Germline values: CDR1 MNHEY, CDR2 SVGEGT. Trimming took 7 bases from V and 7 from J; bases not matched to a gene: 8. CDR3 in amino acids: CASTLDRVSGYTF. Written as DNA, the CDR3 is TGTGCCAGCACCCTGGACAGGGTGAGTGGCTACACCTTC.

This clonotype was picked up a small number of times. This chain uses TRBV6-1 with TRBJ1-1, with D unresolved. The CDR3 is 15 amino acids. Trimming took off 7 bases at V and 0 bases at J, with 15 bases between the two ends. CDR1 and CDR2 (germline): MNHNS, SASEGT. The CDR3 spells CASTDPSRLNTEAFF. In DNA form, the CDR3 reads TGTGCCAGCACCGACCCCAGCAGACTGAACACTGAAGCTTTCTTT.

The genes are TRBV7-2 and TRBJ2-1; D not resolved. This CDR3 has 12 amino acids. CDR1 SGHTA and CDR2 FQGNSA come from the germline V gene. The V end lost 2 bases, the J end lost 13 bases, and 12 bases lay between the germline ends. CDR3 protein: CASSLSTETQFF. The CDR3 DNA reads as TGTGCCAGCAGCTTATCGACTGAGACCCAGTTCTTC.

As concerns this clonotype: One base away lies a much larger clone, so this may be a sequencing read error. The chain uses TRBV6-6 and TRBJ2-7; weak D call: TRBD1 (6 bases). From germline, CDR1 is MNHNY and CDR2 SVGAGI (reference sequence). The CDR3 has 16 residues. DNA of the CDR3: TGTACCAGCAGTTACTTACAGGCCCAAGGGGGCTACGAGCAGTACTTC. Translating it yields CTSSYLQAQGGYEQYF.

This sequence joins TRBV11-3 and TRBJ2-3, with TRBD1 matching over 9 bases. The CDR3 contains 17 residues. Losses at the gene ends were 1 base for V and 5 bases for J; bases not matched to a gene: 10. Germline V CDR1 and CDR2: SGHNT, YENEEA. CDR3 nucleotides: TGTGCCAGCAGCTTAGGGCGCGGGGACAGGGATATAGATACGCAGTATTTT. Its translation: CASSLGRGDRDIDTQYF.

This clonotype was picked up a small number of times. This chain uses TRBV2 with TRBJ1-2, with D unresolved. This CDR3 spans 12 amino acids. Trimming shortened V by 5 bases and J by 7 bases, and 11 bases separated the two germline ends. Germline values: CDR1 SNHLY, CDR2 FYNNEI. CDR3 coding DNA: TGTGCCAGCAGTAGATCGGGATCTGGCTACACCTTC. This sequence encodes CASSRSGSGYTF.

This clonotype was seen a handful of times. This chain uses TRBV29-1 with TRBJ2-7; no clear D gene. There are 14 residues in the CDR3. Germline CDR1 and CDR2: SQVTM and ANQGSEA. V shed 2 bases and J shed 2 bases, with 13 bases lying between them. In DNA, the CDR3 is TGCAGCGTTGAAAAAGGGAACGTCCCCTACGAGCAGTACTTC. Translated, it gives CSVEKGNVPYEQYF.

The chain joins TRBV6-2 or TRBV6-3 to TRBJ2-1; 7 positions agree with TRBD2. V was clipped by 6 bases and J by 4 bases; unmatched bases: 9. The CDR3 has 15 residues. From germline, CDR1 is MNHEY and CDR2 SVGEGT. CDR3 coding DNA: TGTGCCAGCAGCCTCGGACTAGTGGAATACAATGAGCAGTTCTTC. This encodes CASSLGLVEYNEQFF.